This TCR beta chain was recovered during a study of CD8 T cells in ankylosing spondylitis. Trimming took 1 base from V and 0 from J; bases not matched to a gene: 1. Germline V lookup: CDR1 SGHNT, CDR2 YYREEE (reference sequence). This CDR3 region has 15 residues. For this clonotype: Its matching antigen is unknown.

TCRdb re-analysed the 5' RACE reads in MiXCR, keeping a single row per CDR3 protein. The table shows about 36,000 distinct CDR3 sequences, with around 6% occurring only once. Study findings and constraints: Peripheral blood samples showed relatively rare disease-linked clones, and these clones were CD8+. It was reported that disease-linked clones were significantly enriched in matched ankylosing spondylitis synovial fluid. About 8 highly homologous variants made up a TCR beta motif that seemed to typify ankylosing spondylitis blood.

This chain links TRBV5-4 with TRBJ1-5; 7 bases are shared with TRBD1. The clonotype was recovered from a male donor with ankylosing spondylitis or in good health (not recorded which). What was sequenced was blood, either unsorted or a sorted T cell fraction (not recorded which). The CDR3 loop reads CASSLTGDSNQPQHF. The CDR3 coding sequence is TGTGCCAGCAGCTTGACAGGGGATAGCAATCAGCCCCAGCATTTT.